This T cell receptor (beta chain) was obtained from a study of shared clonotypes between healthy human individuals. General observations from the study: Among the subsets, naive ones generally showed larger estimated richness than memory ones.

The CDR3 has 16 residues. Looked up from germline, CDR1 is MRHNA and CDR2 is SNTAGT. Trimming removed 6 bases from V and 1 base from J; junction bases left unmatched: 8. With respect to this clone: The antigen remains unidentified.

Some clones are missing from TCRdb's copy, which holds only in-frame ones; the method was immunoSEQ multiplex PCR. The sample records over a million clones, under 99% being singletons. The chain links TRBV6-4 to TRBJ2-1, with TRBD2 matching 8 bases. The sequenced material came from naive CD4+ T cells sorted from blood. Regarding subset: CD45RA+ positively selected. The clonotype was recovered from a man under 40 in good health. CDR3 bases: TGTGCCAGCAGGAAGAAGCGGGAGATTTCCTACAATGAGCAGTTCTTC. Translating it yields CASRKKREISYNEQFF.